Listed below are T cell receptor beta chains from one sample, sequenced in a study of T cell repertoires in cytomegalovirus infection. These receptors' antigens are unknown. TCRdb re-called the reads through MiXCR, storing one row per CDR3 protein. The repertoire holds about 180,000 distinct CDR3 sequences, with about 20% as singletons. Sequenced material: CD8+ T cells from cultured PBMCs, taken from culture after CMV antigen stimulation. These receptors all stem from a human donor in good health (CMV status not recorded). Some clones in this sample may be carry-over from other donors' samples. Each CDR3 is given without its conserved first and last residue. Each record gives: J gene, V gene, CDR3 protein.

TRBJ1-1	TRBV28	ASSEGGRGTEAF
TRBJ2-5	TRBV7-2	ASSLFLAGDQTQY
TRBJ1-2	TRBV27	ATSGWSGYT
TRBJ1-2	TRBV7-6	ASSTGGDGYT
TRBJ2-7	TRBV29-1	SVLPGGSYEQY
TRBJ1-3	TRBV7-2	ASSPRDRVGNTIY
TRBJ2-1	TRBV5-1	ASSLFGGSGNEQF
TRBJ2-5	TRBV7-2	ASSRDGLPETQY
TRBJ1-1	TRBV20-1	SARDYGQGWTNTEAF
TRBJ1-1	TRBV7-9	AKRDGSNTEAF
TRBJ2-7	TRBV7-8	ASSLAGDTYEQY
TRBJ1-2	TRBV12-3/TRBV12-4	ASSPIGANYGYT
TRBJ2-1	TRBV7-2	ASSLVQFEQF
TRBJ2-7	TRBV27	ASGAGFSYEQY
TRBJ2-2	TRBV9	ASSVAGYWPPGELF
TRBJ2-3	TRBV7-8	ASSLGDRSTDTQY
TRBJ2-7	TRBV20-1	SADTGVGFYEQY
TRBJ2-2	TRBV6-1	ASRFPSGSGPGELF
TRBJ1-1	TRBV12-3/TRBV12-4	ASSRDSSEAF
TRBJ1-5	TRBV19	ASSIQGEYQPQH
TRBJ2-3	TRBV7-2	ASSLWGGLTDTQY
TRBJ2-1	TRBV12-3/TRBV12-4	ASSRTSTSGGSNEQF
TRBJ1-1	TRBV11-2	ASSLDPHAGEENTEAF
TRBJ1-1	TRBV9	ASSVITGMNTEAF
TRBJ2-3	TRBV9	ASSVGTDDPDYTDTQY
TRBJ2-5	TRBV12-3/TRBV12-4	ASRFQETQY
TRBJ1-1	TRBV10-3	AISESNGVNTEAF
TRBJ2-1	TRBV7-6	ASSLKGDGRDRVNEQF
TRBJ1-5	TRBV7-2	ASSLRAALEPQH
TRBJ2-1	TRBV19	ASSMMGQNYNEQF
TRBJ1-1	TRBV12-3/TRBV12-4	ASSLQGYTEAF
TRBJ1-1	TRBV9	ASSPQQGRTEAF
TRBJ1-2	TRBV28	ASSFPLVGTNYGYT
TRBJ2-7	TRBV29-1	SVELDSSYEQY
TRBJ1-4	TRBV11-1	ASSFRGTLNEKLF
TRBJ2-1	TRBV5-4	ASSRGRPDMLSYNEQF
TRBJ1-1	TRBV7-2	ASSFRDRSNTEAS
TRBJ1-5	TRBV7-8	ASSLTGGGNQPQH
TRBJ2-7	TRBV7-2	ASSPIDLDYEQY
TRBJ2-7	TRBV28	ASSPGTGGLYEQY
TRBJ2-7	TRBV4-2	ASSPYGGAYEQY
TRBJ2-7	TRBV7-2	ASSTRDYKYEQY
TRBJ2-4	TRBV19	ASSIDLGRGWTDIQY
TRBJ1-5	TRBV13	ASSLGPQGNQPQH
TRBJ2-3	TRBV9	ASSGPLAGARITDTQY
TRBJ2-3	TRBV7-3	ASSFSPANTDTQY
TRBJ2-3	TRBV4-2	ASSHFWGPSGGASDTQY
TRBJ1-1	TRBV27	ASSLFEGANTEAF
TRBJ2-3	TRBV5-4	ASSSRRVPDTQY
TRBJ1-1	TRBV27	ASSLSMGQGWFNTEAF
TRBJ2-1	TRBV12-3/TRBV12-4	ASSLTGGYNEQF
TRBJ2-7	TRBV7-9	ASSSTLLFEQY
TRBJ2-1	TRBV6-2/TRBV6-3	ATPREGGIGYNEQF
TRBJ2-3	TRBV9	ASSMPIGLAGLSTDTQY
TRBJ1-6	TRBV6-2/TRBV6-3	ASSSPTQGLH
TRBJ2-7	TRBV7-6	ASSPSESYEQY
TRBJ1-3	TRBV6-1	ASSDDREWHGNTIY
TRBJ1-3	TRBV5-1	ASSLGRQGRRLNTIY
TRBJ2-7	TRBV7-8	ASSSRIVGEGYEQY